A single sample gave rise to the 17 T cell receptor beta chains below, sequenced in a study of T cell changes during pregnancy in multiple sclerosis (dated by TCRdb to about 2019). The library was produced with the immunoSEQ multiplex PCR assay. TCRdb took over this immuneACCESS table, retaining in-frame rearrangements with V and J assigned. Such tables are incomplete; in checked studies, under half of the missing clones stem from an unresolved V gene, and the remainder is unexplained. This sample gives under 90,000 clones in total; about 94% of them show up just once. The top ten hold about 1% of the sample. The material sequenced was peripheral blood, taken in the second trimester of pregnancy. The receptors come from a female donor in good health, enrolled as a control in a pregnancy study.

Only one count was recorded for this clone. The chain combines TRBV5-1 with TRBJ2-1, with D maybe TRBD1 (6 bases). From germline, CDR1 is SGHRS and CDR2 YFSETQ. Trimming took off 4 bases at V and 5 bases at J, with 13 bases between the two ends. The CDR3 spans 14 residues. CDR3 nucleotide sequence: TGCGCCAGCAGCGCCAGGGGCTGGGACAATGAGCAGTTCTTC. Translation: CASSARGWDNEQFF.

V is TRBV28 and J is TRBJ1-2; 9 bases match TRBD1. V shed 9 bases, J shed 4 bases, and the junction held 15 bases outside the gene matches. This CDR3 contains 16 residues. The germline V gene has CDR1 MDHEN and CDR2 SYDVKM. CDR3 residues: CASLSPGQGALYGYTF. The CDR3 coding sequence is TGTGCCAGTTTGTCTCCGGGACAGGGCGCTCTCTATGGCTACACCTTC.

The V gene is TRBV2, the J gene TRBJ1-1; unclear D gene. CDR3 length: 13 amino acids. From germline, CDR1 is SNHLY and CDR2 FYNNEI. V lost 6 bases to trimming and J lost 2 bases, with 10 bases between them. The DNA of the CDR3 is TGTGCCAGCAGAGACGAGGGAAACACTGAAGCTTTCTTT. This encodes CASRDEGNTEAFF.

The chain links TRBV2 to TRBJ1-4; 8 bases line up with TRBD1. CDR1 is SNHLY, CDR2 FYNNEI, per germline. This CDR3 region has 14 residues. With 6 bases clipped from V and 8 bases from J, the junction kept 8 bases outside the gene matches. The CDR3 spells CASRIGQGAEKLFF. The CDR3 DNA is TGTGCCAGCAGAATCGGGCAGGGGGCCGAAAAACTGTTTTTT.

The chain joins TRBV6-4 to TRBJ1-2, with 10 bases that match TRBD1. This CDR3 spans 14 amino acids. Germline CDR1 is MRHNA and CDR2 is SNTAGT. V was pared by 6 bases and J by 7 bases, with 8 bases of the junction left unmatched. The CDR3 DNA reads as TGTGCCAGCAGCCCGGGACAGGGGTCGGGTGGCTACACCTTC. Translated: CASSPGQGSGGYTF.

The chain carries TRBV4-1 and TRBJ2-1, with TRBD2 identical over 13 bases. This CDR3 is built from 15 residues. V shed 2 bases, J shed 9 bases, and the junction held 4 bases outside the gene matches. The V gene's germline CDR1 is MGHRA and CDR2 YSYEKL. The CDR3 spells CASSQRGLAGVEQFF. The CDR3 coding sequence is TGCGCCAGCAGCCAACGCGGACTAGCGGGAGTTGAGCAGTTCTTC.

The V gene is TRBV27, the J gene TRBJ2-2; D unresolved. The CDR3 is 17 residues long. The V end lost 4 bases, the J end lost 0 bases, and 15 bases lay between the germline ends. Germline V gene lookup returns CDR1 MNHEY and CDR2 SMNVEV (reference sequence). CDR3 amino acids: CASSSIPGGPNTGELFF. CDR3 sequence (DNA): TGTGCCAGCAGTTCTATACCTGGTGGGCCGAACACCGGGGAGCTGTTTTTT.

The rearrangement links TRBV5-1 to TRBJ2-3; D possibly corresponds to TRBD1 (5 bases). Germline V CDR1 and CDR2: SGHRS, YFSETQ. The CDR3 sequence is 16 residues long. Trimming stripped 3 bases from V and 0 bases from J, with 14 bases between. DNA for the CDR3: TGCGCCAGCAGCTCCCAAAGGGGATTAAGCACAGATACGCAGTATTTT. Protein sequence: CASSSQRGLSTDTQYF.

The chain joins TRBV5-1 to TRBJ1-1; 10 bases agree with TRBD1. The V segment lost 2 bases and the J segment 1 base; nucleotides outside the gene matches: 2. The CDR3 contains 15 residues. Per the germline V gene, CDR1 is SGHRS and CDR2 is YFSETQ. CDR3 amino acids: CASSLRQGANTEAFF. In DNA form, the CDR3 reads TGCGCCAGCAGCTTAAGACAGGGGGCGAACACTGAAGCTTTCTTT.

The CDR3 DNA sequence: TGTGCCAGCAGCTTGACAGGGGCTGGAAACACCATATATTTT. This gives the protein CASSLTGAGNTIYF. The chain has TRBV13 and TRBJ1-3; 8 bases are a match to TRBD1. This CDR3 contains 14 residues. Germline CDR1 and CDR2: PRHDT and FYEKMQ (reference sequence). Unmatched junction bases numbered 0, after V lost 3 bases and J lost 2 bases. Together with reference TRBV13 and TRBJ1-3, the CDR3 gives the full variable domain: AAGVIQSPRHLIKEKRETATLKCYPIPRHDTVYWYQQGPGQDPQFLISFYEKMQSDKGSIPDRFSAQQFSDYHSELNMSSLELGDSALYFCASSLTGAGNTIYFGEGSWLTVV.

The V and J genes are TRBV9 and TRBJ2-2; 12 nucleotides agree with TRBD2. The CDR3 is 16 residues long. V dropped 2 bases and J dropped 2; count of bases not matched to a gene: 1. Per the germline V gene, CDR1 is SGDLS and CDR2 is YYNGEE. The CDR3 sequence: CASSVGLAGNTGELFF. In nucleotides, the CDR3 is TGTGCCAGCAGCGTCGGACTAGCGGGAAACACCGGGGAGCTGTTTTTT.

The chain is built from TRBV10-3 and TRBJ2-7; 14 bases match TRBD2. The CDR3 length is 17 residues. CDR1 and CDR2 from the germline V gene are ENHRY and SYGVKD. After removal of 0 bases from V and 7 bases from J, the junction contained 8 bases not matched to a gene. The CDR3 DNA reads as TGTGCCATCAGTGAGTCTTGGGGGACTAGCGGGAGAGAGGAGCAGTACTTC. It is translated as CAISESWGTSGREEQYF.

The chain couples TRBV14 to TRBJ2-7; 7 nucleotides match TRBD2. This CDR3 has 16 residues. Germline V CDR1 and CDR2: SGHDN, FVKESK. J gave up 0 bases and V 4 bases, and 9 bases lay outside the gene matches. CDR3 in DNA: TGTGCCAGCAGCCGTGGAAAGACTAGCAGCTCCTACGAGCAGTACTTC. Protein product: CASSRGKTSSSYEQYF.

The chain is built from TRBV4-1 and TRBJ2-3; D gene ambiguous. The length of the CDR3 is 18 residues. Germline assignment: CDR1 MGHRA and CDR2 YSYEKL. Trimming removed 0 bases at V and 2 bases at J, with 18 bases between. The CDR3 reads CASSQEIGGGRNTDTQYF. In DNA, the CDR3 is TGCGCCAGCAGCCAAGAGATAGGCGGCGGTCGTAACACAGATACGCAGTATTTT.

This clone showed up just once. The V gene is TRBV18, the J gene TRBJ2-5; 10 bases line up with TRBD1. V gave up 0 bases and J gave up 6 bases; unmatched junction bases: 10. The CDR3 length is 17 residues. Germline V gene sequence: CDR1 KGHSH, CDR2 LQKENI. The CDR3 here is CASSPPKDRGREKTQYF. DNA for the CDR3: TGTGCCAGCTCACCACCGAAAGACAGGGGGCGGGAAAAGACCCAGTACTTC.

This sequence joins TRBV27 and TRBJ2-5; TRBD1 matches at 7 bases. The CDR3 sequence is 16 residues long. Trimming cost V 2 bases and J 5 bases; bases outside gene matches: 11. Per germline, CDR1 MNHEY and CDR2 SMNVEV (reference sequence). CDR3 in amino acids: CASSLNRRGGGETQYF. The CDR3, as DNA: TGTGCCAGCAGTTTAAATCGAAGAGGGGGCGGGGAGACCCAGTACTTC.

V is TRBV19 and J is TRBJ2-7; 8 bases fit TRBD2. This CDR3 spans 16 amino acids. Per germline, CDR1 LNHDA and CDR2 SQIVND (reference sequence). Trimming cost V 9 bases and J 3 bases; bases outside gene matches: 16. The CDR3 DNA reads as TGTGCCAGCTCGTTAACCTTATCGGGAGGGATCTACGAGCAGTACTTC. It yields the protein CASSLTLSGGIYEQYF. Complete variable domain (other parts from reference TRBV19 and TRBJ2-7): DGGITQSPKYLFRKEGQNVTLSCEQNLNHDAMYWYRQDPGQGLRLIYYSQIVNDFQKGDIAEGYSVSREKKESFPLTVTSAQKNPTAFYLCASSLTLSGGIYEQYFGPGTRLTVT.